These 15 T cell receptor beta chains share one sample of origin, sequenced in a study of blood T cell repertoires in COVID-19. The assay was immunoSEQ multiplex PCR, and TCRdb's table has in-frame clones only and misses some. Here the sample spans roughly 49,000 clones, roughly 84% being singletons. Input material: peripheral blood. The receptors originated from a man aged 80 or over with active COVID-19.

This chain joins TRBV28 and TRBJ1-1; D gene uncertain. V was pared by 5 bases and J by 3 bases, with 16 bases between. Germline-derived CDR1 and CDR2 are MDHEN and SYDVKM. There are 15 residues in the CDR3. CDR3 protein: CASSPGPWVHTEAFF. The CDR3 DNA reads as TGTGCCAGCAGTCCAGGCCCCTGGGTCCACACTGAAGCTTTCTTT.

The CDR3 spells CASSYLKNIQYF. CDR3 in DNA: TGTGCCAGCAGTTACCTCAAAAACATTCAGTACTTC. The chain uses TRBV6-5 and TRBJ2-4; D uncertain. V lost 2 bases and J 3 bases, leaving 2 bases between the germline ends. This CDR3 contains 12 residues. Germline V gene lookup returns CDR1 MNHEY and CDR2 SVGAGI.

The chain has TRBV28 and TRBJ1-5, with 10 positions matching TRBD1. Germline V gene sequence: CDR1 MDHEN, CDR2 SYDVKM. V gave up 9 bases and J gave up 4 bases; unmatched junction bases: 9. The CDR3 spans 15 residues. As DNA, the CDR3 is TGTGCCAGTACAGCCGGGACAGGGGTAAATCAGCCCCAGCATTTT. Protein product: CASTAGTGVNQPQHF.

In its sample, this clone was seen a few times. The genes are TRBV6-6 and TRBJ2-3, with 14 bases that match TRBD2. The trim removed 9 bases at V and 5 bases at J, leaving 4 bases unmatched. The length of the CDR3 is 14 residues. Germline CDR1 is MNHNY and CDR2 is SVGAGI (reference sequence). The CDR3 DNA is TGTGCCAGTGGACTAGCGGGAGGAAAAGATACGCAGTATTTT. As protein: CASGLAGGKDTQYF.

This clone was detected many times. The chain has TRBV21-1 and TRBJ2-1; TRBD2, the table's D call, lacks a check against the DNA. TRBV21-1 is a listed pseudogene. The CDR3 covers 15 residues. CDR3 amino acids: CASSKVPRDYNEQFF. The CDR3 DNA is TGTGCCAGCAGCAAAGTCCCGAGGGACTACAATGAGCAGTTCTTC.

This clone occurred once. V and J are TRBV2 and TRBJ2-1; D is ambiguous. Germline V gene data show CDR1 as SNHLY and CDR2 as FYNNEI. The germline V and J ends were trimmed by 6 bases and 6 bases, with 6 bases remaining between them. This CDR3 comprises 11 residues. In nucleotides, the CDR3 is TGTGCCAGCAGAGTGAGCAATGAGCAGTTCTTC. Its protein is CASRVSNEQFF.

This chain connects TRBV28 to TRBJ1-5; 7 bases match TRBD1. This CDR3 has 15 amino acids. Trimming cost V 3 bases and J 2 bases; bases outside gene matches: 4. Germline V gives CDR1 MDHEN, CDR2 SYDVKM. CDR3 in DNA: TGTGCCAGCAGTTTTCCCACAGGGGGCAATCAGCCCCAGCATTTT. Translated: CASSFPTGGNQPQHF.

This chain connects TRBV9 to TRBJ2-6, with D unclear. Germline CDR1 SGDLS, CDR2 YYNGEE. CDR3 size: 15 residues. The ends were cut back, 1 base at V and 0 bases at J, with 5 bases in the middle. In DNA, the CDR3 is TGTGCCAGCAGCGTAATCAGCTCTGGGGCCAACGTCCTGACTTTC. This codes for CASSVISSGANVLTF.

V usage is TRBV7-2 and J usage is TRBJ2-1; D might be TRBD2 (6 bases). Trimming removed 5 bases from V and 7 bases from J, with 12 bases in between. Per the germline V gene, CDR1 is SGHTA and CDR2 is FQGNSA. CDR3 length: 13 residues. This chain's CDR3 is CASSPTAGNEQFF. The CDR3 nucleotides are TGTGCCAGCAGCCCTACGGCGGGGAATGAGCAGTTCTTC.

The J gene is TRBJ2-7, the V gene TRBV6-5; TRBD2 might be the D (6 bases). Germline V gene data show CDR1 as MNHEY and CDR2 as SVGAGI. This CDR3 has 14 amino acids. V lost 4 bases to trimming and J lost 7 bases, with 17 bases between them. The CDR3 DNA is TGTGCCAGCAGTTCCCGGACTACCCTCGGGGAGCAGTACTTC. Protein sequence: CASSSRTTLGEQYF.

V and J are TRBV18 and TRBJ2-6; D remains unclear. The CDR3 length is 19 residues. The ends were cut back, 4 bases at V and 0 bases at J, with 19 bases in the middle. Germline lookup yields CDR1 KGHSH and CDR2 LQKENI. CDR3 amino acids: CASSQVSGLPSSGANVLTF. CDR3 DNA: TGTGCCAGCTCACAAGTATCAGGTTTACCGAGCTCTGGGGCCAACGTCCTGACTTTC.

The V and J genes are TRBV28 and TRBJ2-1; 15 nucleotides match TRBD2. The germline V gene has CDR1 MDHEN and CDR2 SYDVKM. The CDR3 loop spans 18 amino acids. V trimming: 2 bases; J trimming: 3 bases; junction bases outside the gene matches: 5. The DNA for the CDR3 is TGTGCCAGCAGTTTAGGACTAGCGGGAGGGCCGGTCTACAATGAGCAGTTCTTC. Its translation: CASSLGLAGGPVYNEQFF.

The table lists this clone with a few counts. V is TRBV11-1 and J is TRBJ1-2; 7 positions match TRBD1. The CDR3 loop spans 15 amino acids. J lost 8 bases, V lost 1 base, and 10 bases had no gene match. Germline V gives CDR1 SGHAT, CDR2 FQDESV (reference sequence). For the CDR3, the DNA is TGTGCCAGCAGCTTAGGGGGGACAGCCCAACGGGGCTACACCTTC. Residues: CASSLGGTAQRGYTF.

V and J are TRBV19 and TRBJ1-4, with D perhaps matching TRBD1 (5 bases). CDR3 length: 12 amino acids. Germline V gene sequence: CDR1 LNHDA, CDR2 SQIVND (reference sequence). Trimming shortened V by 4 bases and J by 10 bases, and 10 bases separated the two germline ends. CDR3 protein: CASSTTGGKLFF. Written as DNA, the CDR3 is TGTGCCAGTAGTACGACCGGGGGAAAACTGTTTTTT.

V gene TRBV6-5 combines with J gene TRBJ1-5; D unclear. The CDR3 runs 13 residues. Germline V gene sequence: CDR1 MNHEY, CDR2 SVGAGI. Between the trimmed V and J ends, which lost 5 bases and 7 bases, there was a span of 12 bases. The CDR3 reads CASSQREGQPQHF. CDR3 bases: TGTGCCAGCAGTCAACGGGAAGGACAGCCCCAGCATTTT.